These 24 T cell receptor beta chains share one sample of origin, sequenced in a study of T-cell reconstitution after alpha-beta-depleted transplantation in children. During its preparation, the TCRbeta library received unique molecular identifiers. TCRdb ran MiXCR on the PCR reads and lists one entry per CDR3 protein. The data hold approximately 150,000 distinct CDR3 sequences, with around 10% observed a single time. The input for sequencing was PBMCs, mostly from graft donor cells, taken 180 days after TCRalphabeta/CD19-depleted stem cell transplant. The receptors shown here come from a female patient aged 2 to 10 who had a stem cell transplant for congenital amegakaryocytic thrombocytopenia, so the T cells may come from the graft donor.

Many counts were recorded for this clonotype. The CDR3 DNA reads as TGTGCCAGCAGCGTAGACGCTAGCGGTTCCTACGAGCAGTACTTC. It specifies CASSVDASGSYEQYF. V and J are TRBV9 and TRBJ2-7, with 7 bases that match TRBD2. The CDR3 sequence is 15 residues long. Trimming cost V 0 bases and J 1 base; bases outside gene matches: 4. Germline CDR1 SGDLS, CDR2 YYNGEE.

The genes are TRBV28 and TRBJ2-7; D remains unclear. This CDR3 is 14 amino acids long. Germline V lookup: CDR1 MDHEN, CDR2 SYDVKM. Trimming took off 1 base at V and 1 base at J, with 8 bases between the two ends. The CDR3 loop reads CASSLFMRSYEQYF. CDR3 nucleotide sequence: TGTGCCAGCAGTTTATTTATGAGGTCCTACGAGCAGTACTTC.

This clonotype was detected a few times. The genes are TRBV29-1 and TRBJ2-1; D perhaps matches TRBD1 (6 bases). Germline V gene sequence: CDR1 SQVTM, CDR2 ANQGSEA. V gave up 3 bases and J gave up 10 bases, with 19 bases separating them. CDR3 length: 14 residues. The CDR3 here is CSVDGAPDRGEQFF. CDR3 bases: TGCAGCGTTGACGGGGCTCCGGACAGAGGGGAGCAGTTCTTC.

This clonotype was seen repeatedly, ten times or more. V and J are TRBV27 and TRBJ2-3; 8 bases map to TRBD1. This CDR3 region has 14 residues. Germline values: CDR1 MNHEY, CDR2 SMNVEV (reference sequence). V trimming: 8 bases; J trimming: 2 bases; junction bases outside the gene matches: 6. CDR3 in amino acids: CASRQGRNTDTQYF. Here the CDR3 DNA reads TGTGCCAGCCGACAGGGGCGAAACACAGATACGCAGTATTTT.

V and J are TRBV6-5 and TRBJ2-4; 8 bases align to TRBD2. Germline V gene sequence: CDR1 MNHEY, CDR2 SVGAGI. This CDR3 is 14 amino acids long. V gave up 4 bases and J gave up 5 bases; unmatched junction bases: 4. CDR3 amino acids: CASSLGLAENIQYF. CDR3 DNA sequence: TGTGCCAGCAGTTTAGGACTAGCAGAAAACATTCAGTACTTC.

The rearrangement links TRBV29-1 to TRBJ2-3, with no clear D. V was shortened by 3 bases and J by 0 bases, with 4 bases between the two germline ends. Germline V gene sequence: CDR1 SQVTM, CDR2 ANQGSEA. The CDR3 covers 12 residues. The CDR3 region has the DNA TGCAGCGTTGAGTACAGCACAGATACGCAGTATTTT. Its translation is CSVEYSTDTQYF.

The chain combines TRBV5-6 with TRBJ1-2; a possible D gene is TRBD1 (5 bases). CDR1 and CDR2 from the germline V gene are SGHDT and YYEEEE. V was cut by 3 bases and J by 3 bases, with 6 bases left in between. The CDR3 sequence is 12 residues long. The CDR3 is CASSSRDYGYTF. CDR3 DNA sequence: TGTGCCAGCAGCTCCAGGGACTATGGCTACACCTTC.

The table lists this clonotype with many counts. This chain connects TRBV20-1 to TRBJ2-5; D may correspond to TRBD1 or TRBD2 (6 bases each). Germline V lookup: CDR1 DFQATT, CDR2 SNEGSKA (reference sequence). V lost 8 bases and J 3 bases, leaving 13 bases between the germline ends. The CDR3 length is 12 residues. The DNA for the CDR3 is TGCAGTTACTCGAGGGGGGAAGAGACCCAGTACTTC. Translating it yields CSYSRGEETQYF.

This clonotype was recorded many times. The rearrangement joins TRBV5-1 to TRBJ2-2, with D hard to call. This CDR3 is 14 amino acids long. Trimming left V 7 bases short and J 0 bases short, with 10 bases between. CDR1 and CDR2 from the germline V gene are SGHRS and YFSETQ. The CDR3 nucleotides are TGCGCCAGCGTCGGGCTAGCGAACACCGGGGAGCTGTTTTTT. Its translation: CASVGLANTGELFF.

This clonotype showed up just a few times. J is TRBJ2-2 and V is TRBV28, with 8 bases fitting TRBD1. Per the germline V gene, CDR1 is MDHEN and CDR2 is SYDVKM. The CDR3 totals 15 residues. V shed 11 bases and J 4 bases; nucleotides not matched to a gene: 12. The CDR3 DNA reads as TGTGCCGGGAAGACAGGGGAAGGGGCCACCGGGGAGCTGTTTTTT. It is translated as CAGKTGEGATGELFF.

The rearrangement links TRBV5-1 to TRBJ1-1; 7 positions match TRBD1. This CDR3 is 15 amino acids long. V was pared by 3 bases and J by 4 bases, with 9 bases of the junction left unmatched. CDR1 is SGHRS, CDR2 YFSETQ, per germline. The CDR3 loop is CASSYQQGPGTEAFF. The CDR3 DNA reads TGCGCCAGCAGCTATCAACAGGGGCCGGGCACTGAAGCTTTCTTT.

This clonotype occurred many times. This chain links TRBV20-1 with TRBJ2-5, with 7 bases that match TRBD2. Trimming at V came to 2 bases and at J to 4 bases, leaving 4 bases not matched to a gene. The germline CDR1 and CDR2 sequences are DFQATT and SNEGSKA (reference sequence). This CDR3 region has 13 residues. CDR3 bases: TGCAGTGCTAGACACGGACTAGTAGAGACCCAGTACTTC. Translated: CSARHGLVETQYF.

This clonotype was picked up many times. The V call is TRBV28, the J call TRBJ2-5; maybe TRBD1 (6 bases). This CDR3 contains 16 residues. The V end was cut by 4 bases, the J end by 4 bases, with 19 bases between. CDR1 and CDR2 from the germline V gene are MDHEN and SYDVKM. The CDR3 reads CASSSNPPGVGETQYF. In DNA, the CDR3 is TGTGCCAGCAGTTCCAATCCCCCAGGGGTTGGAGAGACCCAGTACTTC.

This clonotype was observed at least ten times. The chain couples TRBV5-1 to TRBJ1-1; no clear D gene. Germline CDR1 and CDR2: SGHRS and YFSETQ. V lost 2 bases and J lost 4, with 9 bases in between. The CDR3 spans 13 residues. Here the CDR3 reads CASSFDIRTEAFF. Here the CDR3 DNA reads TGCGCCAGCAGCTTCGATATACGCACTGAAGCTTTCTTT.

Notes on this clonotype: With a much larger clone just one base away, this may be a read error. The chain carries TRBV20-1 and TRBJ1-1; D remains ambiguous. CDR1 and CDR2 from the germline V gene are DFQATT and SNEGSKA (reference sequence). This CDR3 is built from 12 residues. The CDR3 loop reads CSARVPNNEAFF. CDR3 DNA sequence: TGCAGTGCTAGAGTCCCGAACAATGAAGCTTTCTTT.

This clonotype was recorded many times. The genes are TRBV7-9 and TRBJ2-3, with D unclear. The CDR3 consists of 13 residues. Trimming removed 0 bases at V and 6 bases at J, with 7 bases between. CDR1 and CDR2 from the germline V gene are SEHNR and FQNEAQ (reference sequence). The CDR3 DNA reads TGTGCCAGCAGCTTAGCGCAAGGTGATACGCAGTATTTT. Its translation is CASSLAQGDTQYF.

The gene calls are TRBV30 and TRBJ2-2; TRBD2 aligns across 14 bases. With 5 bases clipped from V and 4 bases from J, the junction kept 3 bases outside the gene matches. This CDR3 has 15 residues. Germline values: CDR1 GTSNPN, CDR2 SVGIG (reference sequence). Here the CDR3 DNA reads TGTGCCTGGCGACTAGCGGGGGGGCCCACCGGGGAGCTGTTTTTT. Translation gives CAWRLAGGPTGELFF.

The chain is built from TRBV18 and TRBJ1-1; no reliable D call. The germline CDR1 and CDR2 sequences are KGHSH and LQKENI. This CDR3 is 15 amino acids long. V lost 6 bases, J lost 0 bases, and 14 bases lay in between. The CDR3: CASSQGGPMNTEAFF. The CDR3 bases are TGTGCCAGCTCTCAAGGTGGACCCATGAACACTGAAGCTTTCTTT. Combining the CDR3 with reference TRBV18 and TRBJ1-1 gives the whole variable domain NAGVMQNPRHLVRRRGQEARLRCSPMKGHSHVYWYRQLPEEGLKFMVYLQKENIIDESGMPKERFSAEFPKEGPSILRIQQVVRGDSAAYFCASSQGGPMNTEAFFGQGTRLTVV.

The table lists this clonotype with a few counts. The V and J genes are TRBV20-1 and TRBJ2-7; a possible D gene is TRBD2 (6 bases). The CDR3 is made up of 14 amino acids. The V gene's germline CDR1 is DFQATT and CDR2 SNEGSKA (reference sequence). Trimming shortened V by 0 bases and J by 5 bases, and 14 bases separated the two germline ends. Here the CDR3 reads CSAREIGVADEQYF. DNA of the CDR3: TGCAGTGCTAGAGAGATCGGCGTAGCGGACGAGCAGTACTTC.

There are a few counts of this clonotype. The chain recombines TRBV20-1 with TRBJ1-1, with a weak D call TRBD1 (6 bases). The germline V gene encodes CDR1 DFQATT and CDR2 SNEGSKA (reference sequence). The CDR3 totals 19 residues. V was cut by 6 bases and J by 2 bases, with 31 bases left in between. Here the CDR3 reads CSAPRYGTISTKGNTEAFF. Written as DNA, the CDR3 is TGCAGTGCACCCCGATATGGGACAATTTCAACAAAGGGAAACACTGAAGCTTTCTTT.

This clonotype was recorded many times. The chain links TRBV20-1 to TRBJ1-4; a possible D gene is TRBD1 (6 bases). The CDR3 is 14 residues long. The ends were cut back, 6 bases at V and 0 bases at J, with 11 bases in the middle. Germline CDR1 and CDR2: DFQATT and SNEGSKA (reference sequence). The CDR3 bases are TGCAGTGCCCAGGGGCGTGCAACTAATGAAAAACTGTTTTTT. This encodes CSAQGRATNEKLFF.

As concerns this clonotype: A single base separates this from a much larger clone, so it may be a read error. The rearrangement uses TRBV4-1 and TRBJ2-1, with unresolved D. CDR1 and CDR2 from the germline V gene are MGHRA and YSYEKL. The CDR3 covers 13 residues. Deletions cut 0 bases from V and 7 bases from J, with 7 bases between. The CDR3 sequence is CASSQEPKNEQFF. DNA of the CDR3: TGCGCCAGCAGCCAAGAGCCCAAGAATGAGCAGTTCTTC.

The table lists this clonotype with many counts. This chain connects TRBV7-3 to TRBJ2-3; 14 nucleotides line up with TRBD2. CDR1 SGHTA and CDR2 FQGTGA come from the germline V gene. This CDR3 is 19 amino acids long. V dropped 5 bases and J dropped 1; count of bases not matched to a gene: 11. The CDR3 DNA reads TGTGCCAGCAGCCCCCGACTAGCGGGAGGGCCGGGAGGCACAGATACGCAGTATTTT. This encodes CASSPRLAGGPGGTDTQYF. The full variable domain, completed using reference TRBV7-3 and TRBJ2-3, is GAGVSQTPSNKVTEKGKYVELRCDPISGHTALYWYRQSLGQGPEFLIYFQGTGAADDSGLPNDRFFAVRPEGSVSTLKIQRTERGDSAVYLCASSPRLAGGPGGTDTQYFGPGTRLTVL.

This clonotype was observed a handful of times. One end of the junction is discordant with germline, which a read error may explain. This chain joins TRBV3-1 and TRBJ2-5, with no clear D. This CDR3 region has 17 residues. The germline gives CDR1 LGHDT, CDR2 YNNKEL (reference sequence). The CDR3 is CATSQDGGIFREETQYF. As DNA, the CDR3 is TGTGCCACCAGCCAAGATGGTGGGATCTTTAGAGAAGAGACCCAGTACTTC.